This TCR beta chain was recovered during a study of blood T cell repertoires in COVID-19 (dated by TCRdb to about 2020). As for the study more broadly: Collaborator samples came from the United States, Italy and Spain and covered acute and convalescent phases of COVID-19. Samples came from the ongoing ImmuneRACE study (first 160 participants) plus 1,254 subjects from 6 global collaborators. The dataset comprised deeply sampled blood TCRbeta repertoires from subjects exposed to, actively infected with, or recovered from COVID-19. The repertoires were made available in a free public database intended to serve as a resource for research on the immune response to SARS-CoV-2. Where HLA class I and class II types were available, the types were taken from metadata supplied by the sample provider, not from assay-based typing. Sample metadata almost always included a de-identified subject ID, COVID-19 status, age in years and sex. The prospective study material was composed of cDNA or gDNA derived from T cells, B-cell-depleted T cells, or PBMCs. Broad study findings and their caveats: How much clinical and demographic metadata was included differed by source and by participant, and the metadata was provided uncurated.

TCRbeta CDR3 regions were amplified from genomic DNA using the immunoSEQ Assay, a bias-controlled multiplex PCR. For the original study's pipeline: The number of nucleated cells in each sample was estimated by amplification of reference gene primers within the assay. To quantify the absolute abundance of each unique TCRbeta CDR3 rearrangement, sequence reads were collapsed and filtered. For each sample, productive Simpson clonality was calculated as the square root of Simpson's diversity index across productive rearrangements. The table comes from immuneACCESS by way of TCRdb, which keeps in-frame sequences with V and J called. Part of the clones is missing from these tables; in studies checked, under half for an unresolved V gene and the rest for unknown reasons. V, J and clone size are those of that table, while D and trimming were read from the DNA. The sample table holds about 46,000 clones, of which roughly 88% were seen once. In total, the top ten clones hold about 15% of the sample.

Whole blood was collected in K2EDTA tubes by collaborating institutions according to the institutions' own protocols. For TCRbeta analysis, collaborators shipped samples as frozen whole blood, isolated PBMCs, or DNA extracted from either of those sample types. For this clone: What this receptor recognizes is not known. Base qualities are not at hand, and no much larger clone is one base apart.

The sequence was obtained from a human donor in a cohort sampled during active COVID-19. The donor label of this sample is uncertain. Sequenced sample: peripheral blood.

Read as DNA, the sequence is TGTGCCGCTAGCGGGGGGGCCGGGAATGAGCAGTTCTTC. Its product reads: CAASGGAGNEQFF. Here the chain combines TRBV24-1 and TRBJ2-1, with 12 bases in between that match TRBD2. From the cysteine through the phenylalanine, the CDR3 covers 13 amino acids. Only CDR3 DNA is held: 39 bases, read in frame from base 1. CDR1 and CDR2 are drawn from the germline V gene: KGHDR, SFDVKD. Trimming takes 12 bases off V and 7 bases off J; junction bases not matched to a gene: 6.